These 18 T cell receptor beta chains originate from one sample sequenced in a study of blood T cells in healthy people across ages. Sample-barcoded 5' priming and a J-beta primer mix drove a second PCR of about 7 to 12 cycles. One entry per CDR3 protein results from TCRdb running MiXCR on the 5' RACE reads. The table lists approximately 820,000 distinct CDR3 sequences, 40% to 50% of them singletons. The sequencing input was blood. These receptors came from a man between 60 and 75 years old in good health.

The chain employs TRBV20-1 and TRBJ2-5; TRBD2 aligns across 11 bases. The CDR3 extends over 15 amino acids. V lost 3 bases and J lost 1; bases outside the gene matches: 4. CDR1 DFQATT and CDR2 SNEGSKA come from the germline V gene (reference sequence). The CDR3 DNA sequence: TGCAGTGCTAGTCGACTAGCGGGGATCCAAGAGACCCAGTACTTC. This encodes CSASRLAGIQETQYF.

In DNA form, the CDR3 reads TGTGCCAGCAGTGGCGGACTAGCAGGGCCCACCGGGGAGCTGTTTTTT. Translated: CASSGGLAGPTGELFF. The genes are TRBV2 and TRBJ2-2, with 8 bases fitting TRBD2. This CDR3 contains 16 residues. V lost 4 bases to trimming and J lost 4 bases; unmatched junction nucleotides: 8. Per germline, CDR1 SNHLY and CDR2 FYNNEI. Full variable domain (rest looked up from reference TRBV2 and TRBJ2-2): EPEVTQTPSHQVTQMGQEVILRCVPISNHLYFYWYRQILGQKVEFLVSFYNNEISEKSEIFDDQFSVERPDGSNFTLKIRSTKLEDSAMYFCASSGGLAGPTGELFFGEGSRLTVL.

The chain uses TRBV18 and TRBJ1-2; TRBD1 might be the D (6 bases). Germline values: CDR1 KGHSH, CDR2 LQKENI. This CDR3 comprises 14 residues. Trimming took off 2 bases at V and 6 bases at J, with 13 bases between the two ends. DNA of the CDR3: TGTGCCAGCTCACCAGTAGGACAGCCAGATGGCTACACCTTC. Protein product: CASSPVGQPDGYTF.

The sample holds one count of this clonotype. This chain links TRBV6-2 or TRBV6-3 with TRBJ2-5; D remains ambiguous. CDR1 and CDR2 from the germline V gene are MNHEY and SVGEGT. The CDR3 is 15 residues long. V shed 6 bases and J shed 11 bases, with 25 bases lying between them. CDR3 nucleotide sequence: TGTGCCAGCAGCTCTGGGCTAGGCTCCTACAATGAGCAGTACTTC. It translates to CASSSGLGSYNEQYF.

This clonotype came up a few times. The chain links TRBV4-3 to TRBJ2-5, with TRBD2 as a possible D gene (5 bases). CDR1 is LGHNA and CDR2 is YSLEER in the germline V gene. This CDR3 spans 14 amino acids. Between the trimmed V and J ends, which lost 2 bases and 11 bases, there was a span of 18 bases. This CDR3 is CASSQLDRPGEQYF. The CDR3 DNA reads TGCGCCAGCAGCCAATTGGACCGGCCTGGGGAGCAGTACTTC.

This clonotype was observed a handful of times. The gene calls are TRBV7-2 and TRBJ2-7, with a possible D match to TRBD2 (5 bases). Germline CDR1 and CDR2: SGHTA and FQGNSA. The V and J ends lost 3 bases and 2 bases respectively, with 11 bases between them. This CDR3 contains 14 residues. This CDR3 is CASSFVGDPYEQYF. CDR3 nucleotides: TGTGCCAGCAGCTTTGTCGGGGATCCCTACGAGCAGTACTTC.

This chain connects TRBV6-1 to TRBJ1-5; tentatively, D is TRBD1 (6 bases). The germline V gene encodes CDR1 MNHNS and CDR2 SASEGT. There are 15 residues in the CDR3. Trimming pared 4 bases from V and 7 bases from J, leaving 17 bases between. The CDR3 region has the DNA TGTGCCAGCAGTGTAGAGGGGGGCGCCGGGCAGCCCCAGCATTTT. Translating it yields CASSVEGGAGQPQHF.

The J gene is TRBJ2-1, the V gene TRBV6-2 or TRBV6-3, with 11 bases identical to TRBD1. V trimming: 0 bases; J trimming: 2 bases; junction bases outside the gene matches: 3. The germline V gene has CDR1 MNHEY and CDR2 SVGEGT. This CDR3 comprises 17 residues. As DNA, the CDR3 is TGTGCCAGCAGTTACTCCCGGGACAGGGGGACCTACAATGAGCAGTTCTTC. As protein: CASSYSRDRGTYNEQFF.

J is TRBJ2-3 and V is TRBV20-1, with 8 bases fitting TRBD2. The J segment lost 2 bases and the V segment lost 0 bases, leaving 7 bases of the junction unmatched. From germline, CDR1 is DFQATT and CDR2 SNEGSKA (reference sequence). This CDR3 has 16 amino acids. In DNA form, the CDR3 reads TGCAGTGCTAGAGAGACCCGACTAGCGACCACAGATACGCAGTATTTT. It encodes CSARETRLATTDTQYF.

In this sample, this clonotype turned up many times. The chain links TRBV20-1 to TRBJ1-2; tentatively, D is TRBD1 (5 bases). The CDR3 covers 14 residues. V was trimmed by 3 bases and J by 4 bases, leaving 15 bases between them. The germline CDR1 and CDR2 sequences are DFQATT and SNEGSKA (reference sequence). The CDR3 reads CSASMGEGGYGYTF. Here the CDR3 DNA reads TGCAGTGCTAGTATGGGGGAGGGAGGCTATGGCTACACCTTC.

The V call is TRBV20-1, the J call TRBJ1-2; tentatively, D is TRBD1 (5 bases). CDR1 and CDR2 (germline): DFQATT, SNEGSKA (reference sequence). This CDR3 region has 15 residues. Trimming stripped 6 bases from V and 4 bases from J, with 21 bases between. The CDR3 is CSALIPDSVTYGYTF. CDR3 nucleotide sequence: TGCAGTGCGTTGATTCCTGACAGTGTAACCTATGGCTACACCTTC.

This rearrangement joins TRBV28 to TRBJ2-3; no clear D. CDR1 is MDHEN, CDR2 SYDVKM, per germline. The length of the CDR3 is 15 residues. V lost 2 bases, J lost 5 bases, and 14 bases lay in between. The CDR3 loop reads CASSLDRVVLDTQYF. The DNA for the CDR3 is TGTGCCAGCAGTTTAGATCGGGTTGTTTTAGATACGCAGTATTTT.

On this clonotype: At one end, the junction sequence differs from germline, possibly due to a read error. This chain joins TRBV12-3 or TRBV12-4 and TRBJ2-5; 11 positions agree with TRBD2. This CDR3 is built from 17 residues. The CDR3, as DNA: TGTGCCAGCGGTTTTAGGAGACTAGCGGGGTCGGAAGAGACCCAGTACTTC. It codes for CASGFRRLAGSEETQYF.

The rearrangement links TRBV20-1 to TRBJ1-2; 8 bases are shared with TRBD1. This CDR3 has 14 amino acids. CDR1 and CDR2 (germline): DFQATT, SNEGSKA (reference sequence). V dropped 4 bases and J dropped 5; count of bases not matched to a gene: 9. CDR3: CSATDQGAGYGYTF. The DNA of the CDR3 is TGCAGTGCTACCGACCAGGGGGCTGGGTATGGCTACACCTTC.

CDR3 DNA sequence: TGTGCCAGCAGTCCGACCTTAGCTAATGAAAAACTGTTTTTT. This codes for CASSPTLANEKLFF. This chain joins TRBV7-6 and TRBJ1-4; no firm D call. Germline lookup yields CDR1 SGHVS and CDR2 FNYEAQ. Trimming shortened V by 6 bases and J by 3 bases, and 11 bases separated the two germline ends. The CDR3 extends over 14 amino acids.

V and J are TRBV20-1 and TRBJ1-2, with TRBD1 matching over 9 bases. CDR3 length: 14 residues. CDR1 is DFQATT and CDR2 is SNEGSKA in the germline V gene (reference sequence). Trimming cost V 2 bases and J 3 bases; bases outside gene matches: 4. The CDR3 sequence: CSARTGQGDYGYTF. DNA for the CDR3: TGCAGTGCTAGAACGGGACAGGGCGACTATGGCTACACCTTC.

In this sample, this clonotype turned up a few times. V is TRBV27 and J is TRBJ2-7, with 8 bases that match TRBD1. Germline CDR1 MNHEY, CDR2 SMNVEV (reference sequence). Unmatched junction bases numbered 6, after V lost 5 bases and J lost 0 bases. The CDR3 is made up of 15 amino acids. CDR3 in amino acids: CASSPLTGDSYEQYF. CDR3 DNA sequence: TGTGCCAGCAGTCCGTTGACAGGGGACTCCTACGAGCAGTACTTC.

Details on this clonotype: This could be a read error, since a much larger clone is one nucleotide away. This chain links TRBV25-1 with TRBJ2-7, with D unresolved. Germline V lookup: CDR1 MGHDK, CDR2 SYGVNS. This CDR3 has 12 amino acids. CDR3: CASSDPSYKQYF. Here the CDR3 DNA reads TGTGCCAGCAGTGACCCCTCCTACAAGCAGTACTTC.